The 26 T cell receptor beta chains reported below all come from one sample, sequenced in a study of a mutant IDH1 vaccine in newly diagnosed glioma. Which antigens these TCRs recognize remains unknown. The time point is: week 35, safety follow-up. Every single dose of the vaccine, 300 ug of mutant IDH1 20-mer peptide, came with topical imiquimod. Only in-frame clones appear in the TCRdb table, and some are missing; sequencing was by immunoSEQ multiplex PCR. The data show 45,000 or so clones, 65% to 90% seen once. The sample in question was PBMCs, obtained from a glioma patient whose treatment included an IDH1 peptide vaccine. Receptors were obtained from a middle-aged woman with glioma. Some clones in this sample may be carry-over from other donors' samples.

This rearrangement joins TRBV15 to TRBJ2-7; 7 bases match TRBD2. Germline V gene sequence: CDR1 LNHNV, CDR2 YYDKDF (reference sequence). Losses at the gene ends were 6 bases for V and 3 bases for J; bases not matched to a gene: 8. The CDR3 consists of 14 residues. The chain's CDR3 is CATSPSGLGYEQYF. As DNA, the CDR3 is TGTGCCACCAGTCCTTCAGGACTAGGCTACGAGCAGTACTTC.

This chain connects TRBV5-5 to TRBJ2-2; perhaps TRBD2 as D (5 bases). Trimming removed 0 bases at V and 5 bases at J, with 11 bases between. The germline CDR1 and CDR2 sequences are SGHKS and YYEKEE (reference sequence). The CDR3 totals 15 residues. Here the CDR3 DNA reads TGTGCCAGCAGCTTGGGGGATCGGGGAACCGGGGAGCTGTTTTTT. Amino acids: CASSLGDRGTGELFF.

The genes are TRBV25-1 and TRBJ2-5; D unclear. Germline loops: CDR1 MGHDK, CDR2 SYGVNS. The CDR3 totals 14 residues. The V end lost 8 bases, the J end lost 2 bases, and 15 bases lay between the germline ends. CDR3 bases: TGTGCCAGCTATACCTTCAGTGAACAAGAGACCCAGTACTTC. It encodes CASYTFSEQETQYF. The full variable domain, completed using reference TRBV25-1 and TRBJ2-5, is EADIYQTPRYLVIGTGKKITLECSQTMGHDKMYWYQQDPGMELHLIHYSYGVNSTEKGDLSSESTVSRIRTEHFPLTLESARPSHTSQYLCASYTFSEQETQYFGPGTRLLVL.

V is TRBV6-6 and J is TRBJ1-2; TRBD1 matches 7 bases. This CDR3 spans 13 amino acids. V lost 6 bases, J lost 8 bases, and 9 bases stayed unmatched. Germline values: CDR1 MNHNY, CDR2 SVGAGI (reference sequence). The CDR3 reads CASRADRDDGYTF. CDR3 bases: TGTGCCAGCAGGGCTGACAGGGATGACGGCTACACCTTC.

In regard to this clone: At one of its ends the junction is not consistent with the germline gene, which may arise from a read error. The V call is TRBV7-7, the J call TRBJ2-5; unclear D gene. From germline, CDR1 is SSHAT and CDR2 FNYEAQ (reference sequence). The CDR3 is 13 residues long. CDR3 sequence: CASSFSTSGAQYF. In DNA form, the CDR3 reads TGTGCTAGCAGCTTCTCAACATCGGGCGCCCAGTACTTC.

A few counts support this clone. The chain combines TRBV14 with TRBJ1-3; no definite D call. CDR3 size: 13 residues. Between the trimmed V and J ends, which lost 1 base and 4 bases, there was a span of 5 bases. In germline, CDR1 is SGHDN, CDR2 FVKESK. In DNA, the CDR3 is TGTGCCAGCAGCCAAGTCCGAGGAAACACCATATATTTT. Its translation: CASSQVRGNTIYF.

The chain combines TRBV7-9 with TRBJ1-4, with 10 bases aligning to TRBD1. V was clipped by 5 bases and J by 4 bases; unmatched bases: 4. Germline lookup yields CDR1 SEHNR and CDR2 FQNEAQ (reference sequence). This CDR3 spans 15 amino acids. The CDR3: CASSPGTGDNEKLFF. The CDR3 bases are TGTGCCAGCAGCCCGGGGACAGGGGATAATGAAAAACTGTTTTTT.

The V and J genes are TRBV19 and TRBJ1-5; 9 nucleotides line up with TRBD1. V was pared by 3 bases and J by 6 bases, with 15 bases of the junction left unmatched. Germline values: CDR1 LNHDA, CDR2 SQIVND (reference sequence). This CDR3 has 18 amino acids. The CDR3 DNA is TGTGCCAGTAGTATGACCCGGACAGGGGCCATGTGGGGTCAGCCCCAGCATTTT. This sequence encodes CASSMTRTGAMWGQPQHF. Supplemented by reference TRBV19 and TRBJ1-5, the full variable domain reads DGGITQSPKYLFRKEGQNVTLSCEQNLNHDAMYWYRQDPGQGLRLIYYSQIVNDFQKGDIAEGYSVSREKKESFPLTVTSAQKNPTAFYLCASSMTRTGAMWGQPQHFGDGTRLSIL.

V is TRBV7-8 and J is TRBJ2-7; TRBD2 matches 8 bases. CDR1 is SGHVS and CDR2 is FQNEAQ in the germline V gene. V was pared by 5 bases and J by 0 bases, with 6 bases of the junction left unmatched. The CDR3 spans 15 residues. The CDR3 region has the DNA TGTGCCAGCAGCCCAGCGGGAGCCCCCTCCTACGAGCAGTACTTC. Translation: CASSPAGAPSYEQYF.

This chain joins TRBV14 and TRBJ1-1, with D perhaps TRBD1 (5 bases). From germline, CDR1 is SGHDN and CDR2 FVKESK. The V gene lost 2 bases and the J gene lost 4 bases, with 5 bases spanning the gap. CDR3 length: 12 amino acids. CDR3 protein: CASSQQGTEAFF. DNA of the CDR3: TGTGCCAGCAGCCAACAGGGCACTGAAGCTTTCTTT.

This clone was detected only a few times. This sequence joins TRBV27 and TRBJ1-1; D is unclear. The V end lost 4 bases, the J end lost 6 bases, and 12 bases lay between the germline ends. The CDR3 length is 13 residues. Germline V gene data show CDR1 as MNHEY and CDR2 as SMNVEV (reference sequence). The CDR3 bases are TGTGCCAGCAGTTCAACAAGGTTCGCTGAAGCTTTCTTT. It translates to CASSSTRFAEAFF.

V is TRBV2 and J is TRBJ1-1; D remains unclear. Trimming left V 7 bases short and J 1 base short, with 10 bases between. Germline CDR1 and CDR2: SNHLY and FYNNEI. CDR3 size: 13 residues. The CDR3 here is CASILRQNTEAFF. Written as DNA, the CDR3 is TGTGCCAGCATATTGCGGCAGAACACTGAAGCTTTCTTT.

The chain recombines TRBV4-1 with TRBJ1-4; perhaps TRBD1 as D (5 bases). There are 16 residues in the CDR3. The ends were cut back, 1 base at V and 5 bases at J, with 14 bases in the middle. Germline assignment: CDR1 MGHRA and CDR2 YSYEKL. As DNA, the CDR3 is TGCGCCAGCAGCCAAGTGAGGGGCGCGACCAATGAAAAACTGTTTTTT. Amino acids: CASSQVRGATNEKLFF.

This chain links TRBV4-3 with TRBJ2-1; a weak D match, TRBD2 (5 bases). The germline V gene encodes CDR1 LGHNA and CDR2 YSLEER. CDR3 length: 16 residues. V dropped 0 bases and J dropped 2 bases, with 11 bases sitting between them. CDR3 loop: CASSQDSGRTYNEQFF. CDR3 bases: TGCGCCAGCAGCCAAGACTCGGGAAGAACCTACAATGAGCAGTTCTTC.

This clone was seen only once. This chain uses TRBV19 with TRBJ1-5; 7 bases map to TRBD1. V shed 5 bases and J 5 bases; nucleotides not matched to a gene: 6. This CDR3 spans 14 amino acids. Per germline, CDR1 LNHDA and CDR2 SQIVND (reference sequence). The CDR3 here is CASSQQQGHQPQHF. The CDR3 DNA sequence: TGTGCCAGTAGTCAACAACAGGGGCATCAGCCCCAGCATTTT.

The V call is TRBV18, the J call TRBJ2-3, with unresolved D. The V gene's germline CDR1 is KGHSH and CDR2 LQKENI. V lost 5 bases and J 3 bases, leaving 6 bases between the germline ends. The CDR3 totals 12 residues. The CDR3 DNA reads TGTGCCAGCTCAACGCCGACAGATACGCAGTATTTT. Protein: CASSTPTDTQYF.

The J gene is TRBJ1-5, the V gene TRBV21-1. TRBV21-1 is described as a pseudogene. The CDR3 is made up of 17 amino acids. The CDR3 loop reads CASTQTGRSDSNQPQHF. The CDR3 DNA sequence: TGTGCCAGCACCCAGACCGGAAGATCCGATAGCAATCAGCCCCAGCATTTT.

The chain carries TRBV4-3 and TRBJ1-5; no reliable D call. Trimming took 0 bases from V and 0 from J, leaving 6 bases between them. This CDR3 has 15 residues. Germline V gene lookup returns CDR1 LGHNA and CDR2 YSLEER. The CDR3 here is CASSQEQYSNQPQHF. CDR3 sequence (DNA): TGCGCCAGCAGCCAAGAACAATATAGCAATCAGCCCCAGCATTTT.

J is TRBJ2-7 and V is TRBV5-4; weak D call: TRBD2 (5 bases). Germline CDR1 is SGHNT and CDR2 is YYREEE (reference sequence). The CDR3 contains 15 residues. Trimming shortened V by 4 bases and J by 0 bases, and 14 bases separated the two germline ends. The CDR3, as DNA: TGTGCCAGCAGCCTTCCTCCGGCGGGCTCCTACGAGCAGTACTTC. This encodes CASSLPPAGSYEQYF.

The chain carries TRBV4-3 and TRBJ2-1; D uncertain. Germline V gene lookup returns CDR1 LGHNA and CDR2 YSLEER. V lost 1 base and J lost 7, with 5 bases in between. The CDR3 extends over 12 amino acids. This CDR3 is CASSQVGNEQFF. In DNA form, the CDR3 reads TGCGCCAGCAGCCAAGTTGGAAATGAGCAGTTCTTC.

This clone has a single count. The genes are TRBV9 and TRBJ2-1; D is undetermined. The CDR3 extends over 14 amino acids. Trimming removed 0 bases from V and 6 bases from J, with 10 bases in between. Germline V gene data show CDR1 as SGDLS and CDR2 as YYNGEE. The CDR3 nucleotides read TGTGCCAGCAGCGTAGAACAGTTTACCAATGAGCAGTTCTTC. Its translation is CASSVEQFTNEQFF.

In nucleotides, the CDR3 is TGTGCCAGCAGCGCAACAGGGGGCCATGGCTACGAGCAGTACTTC. Amino acid sequence: CASSATGGHGYEQYF. The chain combines TRBV7-9 with TRBJ2-7; 9 nucleotides agree with TRBD1. V lost 5 bases to trimming and J lost 3 bases; unmatched junction nucleotides: 8. Germline CDR1 reads SEHNR; CDR2 reads FQNEAQ (reference sequence). CDR3 size: 15 residues.

This sequence joins TRBV7-9 and TRBJ1-2; no reliable D call. CDR3 size: 13 residues. The V end lost 5 bases, the J end lost 5 bases, and 12 bases lay between the germline ends. Germline V lookup: CDR1 SEHNR, CDR2 FQNEAQ (reference sequence). CDR3 sequence: CASSKLDWYGYTF. The CDR3 bases are TGTGCCAGCAGCAAATTAGACTGGTATGGCTACACCTTC.

This clone showed up just once. This chain joins TRBV9 and TRBJ2-7, with D maybe TRBD2 (7 bases). The V end lost 3 bases, the J end lost 5 bases, and 12 bases lay between the germline ends. CDR3 size: 13 residues. The germline CDR1 and CDR2 sequences are SGDLS and YYNGEE. The CDR3 is CASSEGGGDEQYF. The CDR3 DNA sequence: TGTGCCAGCAGCGAGGGGGGGGGAGACGAGCAGTACTTC.

The chain carries TRBV5-4 and TRBJ1-1; D possibly corresponds to TRBD1 (5 bases). The CDR3 loop spans 11 amino acids. Germline CDR1 SGHNT, CDR2 YYREEE (reference sequence). V was pared by 5 bases and J by 7 bases, with 9 bases between. The CDR3 nucleotides read TGTGCCAGCAGGGGGGGAGTTGAAGCTTTCTTT. Its translation is CASRGGVEAFF.

This clone turned up a few times. This chain joins TRBV30 and TRBJ2-3; 10 nucleotides line up with TRBD2. CDR3 length: 17 residues. Germline trimming cut 1 base from V and 0 bases from J; bases unmatched to any gene: 7. Germline CDR1 GTSNPN, CDR2 SVGIG (reference sequence). CDR3 sequence: CAWSARLAGVSTDTQYF. CDR3 coding DNA: TGTGCCTGGAGTGCCCGACTAGCGGGCGTTAGCACAGATACGCAGTATTTT.